This T cell receptor (beta chain) was observed in a study of early T cells in non-severe SARS-CoV-2 infection. Across the whole study: The study sequenced bulk RNA from unsorted whole blood, with chains unpaired. Study observations and caveats: CD4 and private specificities were missed by VDJdb matching, which favored anti-spike CD8 responses.

TCRdb called the 5' RACE reads again in MiXCR, with one record for every CDR3 protein. The table lists fewer than 85,000 distinct CDR3 sequences, under 15% of them singletons. As regards this clonotype: The antigen remains undetermined.

Germline loops: CDR1 SGHVS, CDR2 FNYEAQ. V was cut by 4 bases and J by 0 bases, with 4 bases left in between. The CDR3 is 14 residues long. The source is an adult who was a healthcare worker with PCR-confirmed SARS-CoV-2 infection or an uninfected control (not recorded which). The sequenced material came from whole blood. The rearrangement joins TRBV7-6 to TRBJ2-6; D call uncertain. As DNA, the CDR3 is TGTGCCAGCAGCTATACCTCTGGGGCCAACGTCCTGACTTTC. This codes for CASSYTSGANVLTF.